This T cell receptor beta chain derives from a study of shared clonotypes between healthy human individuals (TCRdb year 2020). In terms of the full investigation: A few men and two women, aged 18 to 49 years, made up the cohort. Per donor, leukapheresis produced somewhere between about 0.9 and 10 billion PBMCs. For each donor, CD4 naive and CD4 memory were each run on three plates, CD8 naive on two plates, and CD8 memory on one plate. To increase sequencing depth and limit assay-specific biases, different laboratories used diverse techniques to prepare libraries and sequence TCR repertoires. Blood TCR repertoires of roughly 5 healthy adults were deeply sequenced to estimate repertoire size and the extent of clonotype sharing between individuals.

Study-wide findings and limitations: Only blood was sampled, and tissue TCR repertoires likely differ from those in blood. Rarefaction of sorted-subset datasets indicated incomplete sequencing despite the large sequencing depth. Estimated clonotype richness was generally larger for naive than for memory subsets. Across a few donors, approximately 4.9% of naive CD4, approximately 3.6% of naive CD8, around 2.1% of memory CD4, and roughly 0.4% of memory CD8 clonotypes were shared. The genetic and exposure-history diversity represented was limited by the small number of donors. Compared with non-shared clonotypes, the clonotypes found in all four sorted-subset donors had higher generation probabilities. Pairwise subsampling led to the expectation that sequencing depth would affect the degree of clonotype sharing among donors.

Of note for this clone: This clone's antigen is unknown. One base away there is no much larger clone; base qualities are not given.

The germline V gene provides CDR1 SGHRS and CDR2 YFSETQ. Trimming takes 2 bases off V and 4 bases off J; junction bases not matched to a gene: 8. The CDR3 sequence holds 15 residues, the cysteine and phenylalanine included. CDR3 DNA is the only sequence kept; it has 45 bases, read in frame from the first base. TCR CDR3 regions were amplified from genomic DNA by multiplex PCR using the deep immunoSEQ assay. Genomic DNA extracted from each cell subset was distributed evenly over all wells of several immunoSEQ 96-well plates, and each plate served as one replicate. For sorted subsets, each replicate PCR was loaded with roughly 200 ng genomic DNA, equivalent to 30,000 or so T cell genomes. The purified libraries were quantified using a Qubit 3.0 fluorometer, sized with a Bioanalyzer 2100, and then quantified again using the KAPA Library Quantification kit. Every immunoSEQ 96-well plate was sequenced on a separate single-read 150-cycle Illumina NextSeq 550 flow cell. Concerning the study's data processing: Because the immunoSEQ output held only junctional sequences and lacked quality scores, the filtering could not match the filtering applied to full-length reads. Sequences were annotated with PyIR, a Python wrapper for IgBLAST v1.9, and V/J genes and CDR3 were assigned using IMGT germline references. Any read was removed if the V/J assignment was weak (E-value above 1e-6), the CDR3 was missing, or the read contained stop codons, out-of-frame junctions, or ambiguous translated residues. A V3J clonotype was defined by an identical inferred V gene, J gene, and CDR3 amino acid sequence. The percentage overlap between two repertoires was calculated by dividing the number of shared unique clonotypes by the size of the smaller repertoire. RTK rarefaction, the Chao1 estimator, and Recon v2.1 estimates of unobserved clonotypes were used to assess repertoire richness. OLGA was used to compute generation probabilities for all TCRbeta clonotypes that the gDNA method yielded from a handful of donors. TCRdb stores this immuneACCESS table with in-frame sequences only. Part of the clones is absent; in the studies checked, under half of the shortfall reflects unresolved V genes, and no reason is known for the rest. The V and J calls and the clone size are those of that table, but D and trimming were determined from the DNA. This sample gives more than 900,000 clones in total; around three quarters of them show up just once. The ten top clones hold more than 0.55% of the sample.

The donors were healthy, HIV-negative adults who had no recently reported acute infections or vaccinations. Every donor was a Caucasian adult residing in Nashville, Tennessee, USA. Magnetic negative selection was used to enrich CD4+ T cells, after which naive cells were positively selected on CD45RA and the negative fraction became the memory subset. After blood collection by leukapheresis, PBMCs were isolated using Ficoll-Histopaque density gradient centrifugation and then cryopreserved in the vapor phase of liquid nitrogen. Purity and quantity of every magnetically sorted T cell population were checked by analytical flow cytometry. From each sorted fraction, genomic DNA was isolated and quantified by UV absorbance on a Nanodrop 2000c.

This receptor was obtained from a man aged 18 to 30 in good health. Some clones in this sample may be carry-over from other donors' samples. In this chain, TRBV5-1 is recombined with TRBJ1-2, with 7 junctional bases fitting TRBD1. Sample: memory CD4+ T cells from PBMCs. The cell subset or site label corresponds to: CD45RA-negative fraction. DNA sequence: TGCGCCAGCAGCTTTGCAGGGGGTTTCGGCTATGGCTACACCTTC. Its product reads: CASSFAGGFGYGYTF.